This TCR beta chain emerged from a study of CD8 T cells in Susac syndrome. On this clonotype itself: Antigen specificity is unknown.

Trimming removed 3 bases at V and 5 bases at J, with 17 bases between. Per the germline V gene, CDR1 is SQVTM and CDR2 is ANQGSEA. The CDR3 is 15 amino acids. After extraction with the RNeasy kit, roughly 0.45 to 1 ug of the RNA was reverse transcribed using random hexamers. TCRdb used MiXCR to reprocess the immunoSEQ multiplex PCR reads, holding one entry per CDR3 protein. The data show around 110,000 distinct CDR3 sequences, 94% seen once. Study-wide findings and caveats: The TCR sequencing and HLA analysis in the study involved a relatively small number of individuals, as the study acknowledged. The greatest CD8+ clonal expansion in Susac occurred in TEMRA cells and in active patients.

The sequence was obtained from a human donor with Susac syndrome. The chain carries TRBV29-1 and TRBJ2-1; D may be TRBD1 or TRBD2 (6 bases each). The specimen sequenced was CD8+ T cells from PBMCs. The CDR3: CSVEGGWGYNNEQFF. The CDR3 bases are TGCAGCGTTGAGGGGGGCTGGGGGTACAACAATGAGCAGTTCTTC.